Listed below are T cell receptor beta chains from one sample, sequenced in a study of CD8 T cells in Susac syndrome. TCRdb reprocessed the immunoSEQ multiplex PCR reads via MiXCR and lists one record per CDR3 protein. The table lists under 200,000 distinct CDR3 sequences, 90% to 95% of them singletons. Sequences were obtained from CD4+ T cells from PBMCs. Receptor source: a human donor in good health. Each CDR3 is given with its conserved first and last residue. D genes are given only for firm matches. Part of the rows lack a size; the others show once, few, many or a class for expanded clones.

- TRBJ2-7 once TRBV5-1 CASSLRWSSYEQYF TGCGCCAGCAGCTTGCGTTGGAGCTCCTACGAGCAGTACTTC
TRBD1 TRBJ2-2 - TRBV5-1 CASSGTGTQAGELFF TGCGCCAGCAGCGGGACAGGGACACAGGCCGGGGAGCTGTTTTTT
- TRBJ2-3 - TRBV2 CASSLRDTDTQYF TGTGCCAGCAGTCTTCGAGATACAGATACGCAGTATTTT
- TRBJ2-7 - TRBV9 CASSPNPQGYEQYF TGTGCCAGCAGCCCAAATCCGCAGGGCTACGAGCAGTACTTC
- TRBJ2-7 - TRBV5-1 CASSLVSHEQYF TGCGCCAGCAGCTTGGTTAGCCACGAGCAGTACTTC
- TRBJ1-1 - TRBV12-3/TRBV12-4 CASQGSRLGAFF TGTGCCAGCCAGGGCTCCCGGCTTGGAGCTTTCTTT
- TRBJ2-5 - TRBV5-6 CASSLAGQWETQYF TGTGCCAGCAGCTTGGCAGGACAGTGGGAGACCCAGTACTTC
TRBD2 TRBJ2-5 - TRBV6-2/TRBV6-3 CASDPGGVGETQYF TGTGCCAGCGACCCCGGGGGGGTAGGAGAGACCCAGTACTTC
TRBD2 TRBJ2-1 - TRBV9 CASSVSSGGYDNNEQFF TGTGCCAGCAGCGTATCCAGCGGGGGGTACGATAACAATGAGCAGTTCTTC
- TRBJ1-1 - TRBV19 CASRLTRPTMNTEAFF TGTGCCAGTAGGTTGACGCGCCCGACCATGAACACTGAAGCTTTCTTT
TRBD1 TRBJ2-7 - TRBV29-1 CSVPRRTGAPYEQYF TGCAGCGTTCCCAGAAGGACAGGGGCGCCCTACGAGCAGTACTTC
- TRBJ2-2 - TRBV4-2 CASSQDAGANTGELFF TGTGCCAGCAGCCAAGATGCCGGGGCGAACACCGGGGAGCTGTTTTTT
- TRBJ2-7 - TRBV6-1 CASSYPPYEQYF TGTGCCAGCAGTTATCCTCCCTACGAGCAGTACTTC
- TRBJ1-6 - TRBV9 CASSGLNSPLHF TGTGCCAGCAGCGGCCTCAATTCACCCCTCCACTTT
TRBD2 TRBJ2-1 - TRBV7-9 CASSLALAGGSEQFF TGTGCCAGCAGCTTAGCCCTAGCGGGCGGGAGTGAGCAGTTCTTC
TRBD1 TRBJ2-2 - TRBV3-1 CASSSTGATNTGELFF TGTGCCAGCAGTTCTACAGGGGCGACGAACACCGGGGAGCTGTTTTTT
- TRBJ1-5 - TRBV20-1 CSAVREAGESQPQHF TGCAGTGCCGTACGGGAAGCAGGGGAAAGTCAGCCCCAGCATTTT
TRBD2 TRBJ2-7 - TRBV4-2 CASSQRGTSGVYEQYF TGTGCCAGCAGCCAAAGAGGGACTAGCGGGGTCTACGAGCAGTACTTC
- TRBJ2-2 - TRBV4-3 CASSQDLRGWSGELFF TGCGCCAGCAGCCAAGATCTCCGGGGGTGGTCCGGGGAGCTGTTTTTT
- TRBJ1-4 - TRBV28 CASSPSGRNEKLFF TGTGCCAGCAGTCCTTCTGGACGGAATGAAAAACTGTTTTTT